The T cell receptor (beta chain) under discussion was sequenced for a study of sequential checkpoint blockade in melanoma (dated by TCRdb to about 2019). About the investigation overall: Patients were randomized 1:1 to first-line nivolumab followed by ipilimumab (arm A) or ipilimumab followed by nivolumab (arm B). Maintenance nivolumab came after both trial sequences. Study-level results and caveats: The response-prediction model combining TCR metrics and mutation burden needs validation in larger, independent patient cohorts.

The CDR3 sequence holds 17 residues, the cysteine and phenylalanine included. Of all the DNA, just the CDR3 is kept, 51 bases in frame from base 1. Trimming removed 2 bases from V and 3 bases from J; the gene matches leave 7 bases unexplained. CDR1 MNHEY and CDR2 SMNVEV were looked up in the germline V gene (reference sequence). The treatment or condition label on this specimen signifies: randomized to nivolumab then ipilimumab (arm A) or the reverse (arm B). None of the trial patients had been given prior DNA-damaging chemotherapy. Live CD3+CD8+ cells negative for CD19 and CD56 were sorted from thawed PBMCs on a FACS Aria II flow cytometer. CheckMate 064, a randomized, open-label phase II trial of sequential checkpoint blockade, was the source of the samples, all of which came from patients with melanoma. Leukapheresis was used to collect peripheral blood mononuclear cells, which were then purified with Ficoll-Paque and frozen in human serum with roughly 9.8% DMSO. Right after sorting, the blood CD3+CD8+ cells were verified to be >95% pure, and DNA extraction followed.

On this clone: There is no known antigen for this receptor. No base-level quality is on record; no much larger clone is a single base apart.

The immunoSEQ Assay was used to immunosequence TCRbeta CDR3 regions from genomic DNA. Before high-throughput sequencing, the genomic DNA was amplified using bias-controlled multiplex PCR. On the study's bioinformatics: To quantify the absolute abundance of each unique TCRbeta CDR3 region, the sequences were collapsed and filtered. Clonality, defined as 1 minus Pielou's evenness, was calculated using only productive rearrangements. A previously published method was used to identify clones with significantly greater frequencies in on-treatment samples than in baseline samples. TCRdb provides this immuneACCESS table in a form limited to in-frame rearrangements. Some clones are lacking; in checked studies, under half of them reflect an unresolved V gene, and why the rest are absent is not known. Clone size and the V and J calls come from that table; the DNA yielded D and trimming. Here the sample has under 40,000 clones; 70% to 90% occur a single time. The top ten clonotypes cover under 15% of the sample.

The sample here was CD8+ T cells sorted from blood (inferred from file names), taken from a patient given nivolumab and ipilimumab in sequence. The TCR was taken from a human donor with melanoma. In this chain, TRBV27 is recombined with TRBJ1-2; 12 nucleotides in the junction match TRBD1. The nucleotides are TGTGCCAGCAGTTTAACGGGACAGGGGGCTCAATACTATGGCTACACCTTC. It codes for CASSLTGQGAQYYGYTF.